This T cell receptor beta chain was captured in a study of esophageal squamous cell carcinoma under preoperative chemotherapy. Broader study findings: Abundant clones tended to shrink rather than expand after paclitaxel-nedaplatin. Peripheral T cells showed a significant TCR diversity increase after chemotherapy, unlike tumor-infiltrating lymphocytes.

Time point reported: before preoperative PTX-NDP chemotherapy. Paclitaxel-nedaplatin chemotherapy was given to patients ahead of their surgery. The V gene's germline CDR1 is SGHTA and CDR2 FQGNSA. This CDR3 comprises 17 residues. Points on this clonotype: Its antigen remains unidentified.

From the PCR reads, TCRdb called clonotypes with MiXCR, one entry per CDR3 protein. The sample records about 15,000 distinct CDR3 sequences, nearly 50% being singletons. This chain connects TRBV7-2 to TRBJ2-1; 11 bases align to TRBD2. The end of the DNA is better explained by TRBJ2-5, so the J call may be wrong. The sample was taken from a patient given preoperative chemotherapy. The TCR sequence derives from a human donor with esophageal squamous cell carcinoma. The donor label of this sample is uncertain. The CDR3 region is CASSLSSGGTIQETQYF. Written as DNA, the CDR3 is TGTGCCAGCAGCTTGTCTAGCGGGGGGACTATCCAAGAGACCCAGTACTTC.